This T cell receptor (beta chain) was recovered during a study of T-cell memory formation after mild COVID-19. The CDR3 has 14 amino acids. In germline, CDR1 is MNHNY, CDR2 SVGAGI (reference sequence). Trimming took 0 bases from V and 1 from J, leaving 5 bases between them. MiXCR, applied by TCRdb to the 5' RACE reads, yields one record per CDR3 protein. The table lists 470,000 or so distinct CDR3 sequences, under 20% of them singletons, with 20% to 25% in the top ten. This clonotype was obtained from a man between 18 and 29 years old who had mild COVID-19 (a few samples of this study predate the infection). Cell type and time point are not known. This chain connects TRBV6-6 to TRBJ2-3, with TRBD2 as a possible D gene (5 bases). The sample comprised PBMCs or a T cell subset sorted from them (not recorded which). CDR3 sequence: CASSYSEGTDTQYF. DNA of the CDR3: TGTGCCAGCAGTTACTCGGAGGGCACAGATACGCAGTATTTT.